This paragraph covers one T cell receptor beta chain sequence. This record comes from a study of shared clonotypes between healthy human individuals. Background on the study: Three plates were used per donor for CD4 naive, three for CD4 memory, two for CD8 naive and one for CD8 memory.

Profiled with immunoSEQ multiplex PCR; TCRdb holds only in-frame clones, not every one. The sample records about 2 million clones, about 95% being singletons. Trimming cost V 1 base and J 7 bases, with 5 bases left between them. This CDR3 has 11 residues. CDR1 and CDR2 (germline): SGHTS, YDEGEE. CD8 cells classed as naive were CD45RO-negative and positively selected for CCR7, excluding terminally differentiated effector memory CD45RA+ cells. The chain couples TRBV5-8 to TRBJ1-1; D gene uncertain. The source material was naive CD8+ T cells sorted from blood. The receptor was derived from a man younger than 35 in good health. In DNA form, the CDR3 reads TGTGCCAGCAGCTTGTTGAGTGAAGCTTTCTTT. This encodes CASSLLSEAFF. The full variable domain, rest sourced from reference TRBV5-8 and TRBJ1-1, is EAGVTQSPTHLIKTRGQQATLRCSPISGHTSVYWYQQALGLGLQFLLWYDEGEERNRGNFPPRFSGRQFPNYSSELNVNALELEDSALYLCASSLLSEAFFGQGTRLTVV.